The 16 T cell receptor beta chains given below trace back to one sample, sequenced in a study of shared clonotypes between healthy human individuals. Generated by immunoSEQ multiplex PCR, the TCRdb table keeps only in-frame clones and is missing some. The sample shows about 2.1 million clones, about 93% of them seen only once. Naive-designated CD8 cells lacked CD45RO, were positively enriched for CCR7, and omitted terminally differentiated effector memory CD45RA+ cells. Sequencing was done on a sample of naive CD8+ T cells from PBMCs. The receptors here all came from a young man in good health. Some clones in this sample may be carry-over from other donors' samples.

Only one count was recorded for this clone. V and J are TRBV15 and TRBJ2-7; D might be TRBD1 (6 bases). Trimming pared 1 base from V and 1 base from J, leaving 8 bases between. Germline lookup yields CDR1 LNHNV and CDR2 YYDKDF (reference sequence). This CDR3 region has 14 residues. As DNA, the CDR3 is TGTGCCACCAGCAGAGGGGACAATTCCTACGAGCAGTACTTC. This codes for CATSRGDNSYEQYF.

This clone was recorded only once. The chain has TRBV9 and TRBJ2-5, with 11 bases aligning to TRBD1. Germline CDR1 is SGDLS and CDR2 is YYNGEE. Trimming cost V 4 bases and J 5 bases; bases outside gene matches: 7. The CDR3 is 15 residues long. CDR3 sequence (DNA): TGTGCCAGCAGCCCACTCCGGGACAGGGGGGAGACCCAGTACTTC. It yields the protein CASSPLRDRGETQYF. Full variable domain (outside the CDR3, taken from reference TRBV9 and TRBJ2-5): DSGVTQTPKHLITATGQRVTLRCSPRSGDLSVYWYQQSLDQGLQFLIQYYNGEERAKGNILERFSAQQFPDLHSELNLSSLELGDSALYFCASSPLRDRGETQYFGPGTRLLVL.

The J gene is TRBJ1-1, the V gene TRBV27; 8 nucleotides align to TRBD1. With V trimmed by 5 bases and J by 1 base, 9 bases remained unmatched. Germline CDR1 reads MNHEY; CDR2 reads SMNVEV (reference sequence). The CDR3 has 16 residues. The CDR3 DNA reads as TGTGCCAGCAGTACAGGGCAGGGGGCTGGGAACACTGAAGCTTTCTTT. It specifies CASSTGQGAGNTEAFF.

The V and J genes are TRBV5-5 and TRBJ2-7; D may be TRBD1 (6 bases). CDR1 is SGHKS, CDR2 YYEKEE, per germline (reference sequence). Trimming shortened V by 5 bases and J by 3 bases, and 15 bases separated the two germline ends. The CDR3 runs to 14 residues. CDR3 region: CASRYLSTGYEQYF. The CDR3, as DNA: TGTGCCAGCAGGTATCTCTCGACAGGCTACGAGCAGTACTTC.

This clone has a single count. The chain links TRBV11-2 to TRBJ2-6, with 8 bases that match TRBD1. CDR1 and CDR2 (germline): SGHAT, FQNNGV. The CDR3 totals 19 residues. Trimming cost V 3 bases and J 2 bases; bases outside gene matches: 12. The CDR3 coding sequence is TGTGCCAGCAGCTTGCACCTAAACCCGACAGGGGCTGGGGCCAACGTCCTGACTTTC. Encoded protein: CASSLHLNPTGAGANVLTF.

Note on this clone: Other DNA variants within this sample encode the same CDR3. The chain uses TRBV9 and TRBJ2-7, with D possibly TRBD2 on 6 matching bases. This CDR3 comprises 14 residues. The V and J ends lost 0 bases and 3 bases respectively, with 10 bases between them. Germline values: CDR1 SGDLS, CDR2 YYNGEE. The CDR3 DNA follows: TGTGCCAGCAGCGTAGATGCCGGGGGCTACGAGCAGTACTTC. It yields the protein CASSVDAGGYEQYF.

The chain has TRBV15 and TRBJ1-4, with D maybe TRBD1 (6 bases). The V gene lost 0 bases and the J gene lost 7 bases, with 18 bases spanning the gap. The germline V gene encodes CDR1 LNHNV and CDR2 YYDKDF (reference sequence). The CDR3 extends over 17 amino acids. CDR3 residues: CATSRDMVAGGGEKLFF. CDR3 bases: TGTGCCACCAGCAGAGATATGGTGGCGGGGGGCGGTGAAAAACTGTTTTTT.

This clone was counted once. The chain couples TRBV4-1 to TRBJ2-5; 12 nucleotides align to TRBD2. Germline V gene data show CDR1 as MGHRA and CDR2 as YSYEKL. V lost 2 bases and J lost 5; bases outside the gene matches: 15. The CDR3 contains 19 residues. CDR3 amino acids: CASSQIKLAGGLRGETQYF. The DNA of the CDR3 is TGCGCCAGCAGCCAAATCAAACTAGCGGGAGGCCTCCGGGGTGAGACCCAGTACTTC.

The genes are TRBV5-1 and TRBJ2-2, with D hard to call. The CDR3 consists of 15 residues. V was trimmed by 0 bases and J by 0 bases, leaving 6 bases between them. Germline values: CDR1 SGHRS, CDR2 YFSETQ. This CDR3 is CASSLAGPNTGELFF. The CDR3 nucleotides are TGCGCCAGCAGCTTGGCCGGCCCGAACACCGGGGAGCTGTTTTTT.

The chain recombines TRBV7-8 with TRBJ2-5, with TRBD2 matching over 16 bases. Germline V gene sequence: CDR1 SGHVS, CDR2 FQNEAQ. The trim removed 3 bases at V and 5 bases at J, leaving 6 bases unmatched. The CDR3 sequence is 17 residues long. The CDR3 loop reads CASSLGTSGRAKETQYF. The CDR3 DNA reads as TGTGCCAGCAGCTTGGGGACTAGCGGGAGGGCCAAGGAGACCCAGTACTTC.

The genes are TRBV7-9 and TRBJ2-7; maybe TRBD1 (5 bases). The CDR3 is made up of 14 amino acids. Germline lookup yields CDR1 SEHNR and CDR2 FQNEAQ (reference sequence). V lost 5 bases, J lost 3 bases, and 14 bases lay in between. The CDR3 bases are TGTGCCAGCAGCGTGGTAGGGGCCAGCTACGAGCAGTACTTC. It is translated as CASSVVGASYEQYF.

The chain has TRBV4-1 and TRBJ2-7; TRBD1 might be the D (6 bases). The germline V gene encodes CDR1 MGHRA and CDR2 YSYEKL. This CDR3 contains 14 residues. V lost 0 bases, J lost 1 base, and 7 bases lay in between. The CDR3 nucleotides read TGCGCCAGCAGCCAAGAGGACAGATCCTACGAGCAGTACTTC. This translates into CASSQEDRSYEQYF.

The chain is built from TRBV9 and TRBJ2-1; a weak D match, TRBD2 (6 bases). The CDR3 length is 12 residues. CDR1 SGDLS and CDR2 YYNGEE come from the germline V gene. Trimming stripped 0 bases from V and 9 bases from J, with 7 bases between. CDR3 sequence: CASSVVAAEQFF. In nucleotides, the CDR3 is TGTGCCAGCAGCGTAGTAGCGGCTGAGCAGTTCTTC.

The V gene is TRBV13, the J gene TRBJ2-2, with D perhaps matching TRBD2 (5 bases). Trimming removed 2 bases from V and 5 bases from J, with 15 bases in between. Germline loops: CDR1 PRHDT, CDR2 FYEKMQ (reference sequence). This CDR3 spans 16 amino acids. CDR3: CASSLKREITTGELFF. The CDR3 DNA is TGTGCCAGCAGCTTAAAGAGGGAGATCACGACCGGGGAGCTGTTTTTT.

CDR3 in amino acids: CASSPDNGYTF. The CDR3 coding sequence is TGTGCCAGCAGTCCGGATAATGGCTACACCTTC. The chain uses TRBV28 and TRBJ1-2; no clear D gene. The CDR3 sequence is 11 residues long. V lost 5 bases and J lost 6, with 7 bases in between. The germline gives CDR1 MDHEN, CDR2 SYDVKM.

In regard to this clone: Germline and junction disagree at one end, which may indicate a read error. CDR3 in amino acids: CASSINRDEPANSEAFF. The CDR3 bases are TGTGCCAGCAGCATCAACAGGGATGAGCCGGCGAACTCTGAAGCTTTCTTT. J is TRBJ1-1 and V is TRBV7-6, with D perhaps matching TRBD1 (6 bases). Per the germline V gene, CDR1 is SGHVS and CDR2 is FNYEAQ. This CDR3 spans 17 amino acids.